The clone carrying this T cell receptor beta chain showed up many times. Its cognate antigen is unknown. This specimen belongs to a study of T cell repertoires in cytomegalovirus infection. Study-level information: Public TCR beta signature analysis indicated the presence of both CMV infection and matching HLA type.

Study results and limitations: Using cumulative public TCR beta family frequency, the authors identified those who carried CMV together with the relevant HLA. CMV-specific TCR beta clonotypes restricted by HLA-C dominated the ex vivo response.

One entry per CDR3 protein results from TCRdb running MiXCR on the reads. The sample has approximately 250,000 distinct CDR3 sequences, around 6.6% seen once. The germline CDR1 and CDR2 sequences are SGHTA and FQGNSA. This CDR3 has 16 amino acids. V shed 5 bases, J shed 5 bases, and the junction held 12 bases outside the gene matches. Source material: PBMCs. The chain joins TRBV7-2 to TRBJ2-7; 10 bases map to TRBD1. The sequence came from a human donor in good health (CMV status not recorded). Some clones in this sample may be carry-over from other donors' samples. CDR3 bases: TGTGCCAGCAGCGCTATTTGGGACAGGGGATCGAACGAGCAGTACTTC. Translated: CASSAIWDRGSNEQYF.